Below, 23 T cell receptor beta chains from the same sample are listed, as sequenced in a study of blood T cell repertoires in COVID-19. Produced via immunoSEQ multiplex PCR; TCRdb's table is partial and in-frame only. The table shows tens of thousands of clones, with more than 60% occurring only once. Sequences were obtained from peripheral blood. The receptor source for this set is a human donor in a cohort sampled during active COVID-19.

The CDR3 DNA sequence: TGCAGCGTTGGTGGTAGCGGAGGAAGAAGCTCCTACGAGCAGTACTTC. This translates into CSVGGSGGRSSYEQYF. V is TRBV29-1 and J is TRBJ2-7, with D possibly being TRBD2 (6 bases). Trimming left V 4 bases short and J 0 bases short, with 19 bases between. Per the germline V gene, CDR1 is SQVTM and CDR2 is ANQGSEA. This CDR3 region has 16 residues.

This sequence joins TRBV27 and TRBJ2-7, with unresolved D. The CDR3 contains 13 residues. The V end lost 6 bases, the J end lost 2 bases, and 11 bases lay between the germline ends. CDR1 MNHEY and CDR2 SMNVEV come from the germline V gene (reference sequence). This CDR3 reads CASRAGGTYEQYF. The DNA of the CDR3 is TGTGCCAGCAGGGCAGGTGGTACCTACGAGCAGTACTTC.

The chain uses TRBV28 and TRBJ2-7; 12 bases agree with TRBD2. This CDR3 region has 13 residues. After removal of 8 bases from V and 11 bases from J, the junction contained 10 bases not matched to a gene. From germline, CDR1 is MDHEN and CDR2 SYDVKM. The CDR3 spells CASDRLAGGGKYF. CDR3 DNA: TGTGCCAGCGACCGGCTAGCGGGAGGGGGAAAGTACTTC.

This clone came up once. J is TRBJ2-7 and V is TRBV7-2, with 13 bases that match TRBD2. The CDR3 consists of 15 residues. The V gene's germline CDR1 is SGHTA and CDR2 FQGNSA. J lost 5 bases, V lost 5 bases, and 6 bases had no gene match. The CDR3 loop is CASSQLAGGFNEQYF. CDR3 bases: TGTGCCAGCAGCCAACTAGCGGGAGGGTTCAACGAGCAGTACTTC.

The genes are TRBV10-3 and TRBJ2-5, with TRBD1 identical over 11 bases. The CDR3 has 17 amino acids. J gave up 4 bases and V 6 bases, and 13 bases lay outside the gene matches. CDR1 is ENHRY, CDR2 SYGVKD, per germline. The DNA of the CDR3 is TGTGCCATCAGGGGACAGGGGGGGTTAGCTCATCCAGAGACCCAGTACTTC. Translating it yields CAIRGQGGLAHPETQYF.

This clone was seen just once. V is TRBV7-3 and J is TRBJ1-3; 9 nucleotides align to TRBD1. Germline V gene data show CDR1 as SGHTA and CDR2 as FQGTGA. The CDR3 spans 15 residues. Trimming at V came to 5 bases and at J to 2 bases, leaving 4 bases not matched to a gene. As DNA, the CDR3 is TGTGCCAGCAGCCGAAACAGGGGGCCTGGAAACACCATATATTTT. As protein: CASSRNRGPGNTIYF.

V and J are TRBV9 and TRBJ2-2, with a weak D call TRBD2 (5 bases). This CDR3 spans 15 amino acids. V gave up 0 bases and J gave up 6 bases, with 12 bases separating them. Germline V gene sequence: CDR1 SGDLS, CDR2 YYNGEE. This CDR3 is CASSVDGLTAGELFF. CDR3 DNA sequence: TGTGCCAGCAGCGTAGACGGACTTACAGCCGGGGAGCTGTTTTTT.

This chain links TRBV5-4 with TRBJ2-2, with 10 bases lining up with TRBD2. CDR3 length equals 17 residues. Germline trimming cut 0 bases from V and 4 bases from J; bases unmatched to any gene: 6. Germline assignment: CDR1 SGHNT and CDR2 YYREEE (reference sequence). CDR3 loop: CASSLVKASGGTGELFF. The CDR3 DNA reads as TGTGCCAGCAGCTTGGTGAAGGCTAGCGGGGGCACCGGGGAGCTGTTTTTT.

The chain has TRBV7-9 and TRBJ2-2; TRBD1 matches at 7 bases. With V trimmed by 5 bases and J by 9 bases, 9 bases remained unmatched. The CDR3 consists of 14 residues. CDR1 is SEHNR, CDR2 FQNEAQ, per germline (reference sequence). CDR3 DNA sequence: TGTGCCAGCAGCCCCGGGACAGTTAGGTGGGAGCTGTTTTTT. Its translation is CASSPGTVRWELFF.

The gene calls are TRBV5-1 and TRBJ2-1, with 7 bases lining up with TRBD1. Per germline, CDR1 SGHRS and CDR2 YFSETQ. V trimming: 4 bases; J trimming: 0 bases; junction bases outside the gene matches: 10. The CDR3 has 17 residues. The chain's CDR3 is CASSRTGTASSYNEQFF. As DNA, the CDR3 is TGCGCCAGCAGCCGAACCGGGACAGCAAGCTCCTACAATGAGCAGTTCTTC.

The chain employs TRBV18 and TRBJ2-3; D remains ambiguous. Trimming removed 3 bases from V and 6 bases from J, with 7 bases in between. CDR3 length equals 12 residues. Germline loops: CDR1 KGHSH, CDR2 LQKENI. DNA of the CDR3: TGTGCCAGCTCACCGTCCTCGGATACGCAGTATTTT. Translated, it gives CASSPSSDTQYF.

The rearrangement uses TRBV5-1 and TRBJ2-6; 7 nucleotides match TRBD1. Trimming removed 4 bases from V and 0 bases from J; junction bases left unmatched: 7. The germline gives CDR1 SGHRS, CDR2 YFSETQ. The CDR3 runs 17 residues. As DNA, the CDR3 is TGCGCCAGCAGCCGAACAGGGGCCGGCTCTGGGGCCAACGTCCTGACTTTC. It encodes CASSRTGAGSGANVLTF. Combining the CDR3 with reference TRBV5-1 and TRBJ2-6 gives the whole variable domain KAGVTQTPRYLIKTRGQQVTLSCSPISGHRSVSWYQQTPGQGLQFLFEYFSETQRNKGNFPGRFSGRQFSNSRSEMNVSTLELGDSALYLCASSRTGAGSGANVLTFGAGSRLTVL.

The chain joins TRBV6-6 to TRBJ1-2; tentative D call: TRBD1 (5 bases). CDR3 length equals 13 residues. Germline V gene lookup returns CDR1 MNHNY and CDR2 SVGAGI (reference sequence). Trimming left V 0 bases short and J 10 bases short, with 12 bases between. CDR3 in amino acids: CASSYSREASYTF. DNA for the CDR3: TGTGCCAGCAGTTACTCCAGGGAGGCCTCCTACACCTTC.

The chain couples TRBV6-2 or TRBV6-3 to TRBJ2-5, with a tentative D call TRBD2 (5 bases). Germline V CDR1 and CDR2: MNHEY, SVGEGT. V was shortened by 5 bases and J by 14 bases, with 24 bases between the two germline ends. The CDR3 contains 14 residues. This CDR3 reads CASSLASGRHPQYF. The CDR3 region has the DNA TGTGCCAGCAGTCTAGCTTCTGGACGCCATCCTCAATACTTC.

CDR3 protein: CATSDPMTSGRAFETQYF. As DNA, the CDR3 is TGTGCCACCAGTGACCCGATGACTAGCGGGAGGGCCTTTGAGACCCAGTACTTC. The gene calls are TRBV24-1 and TRBJ2-5, with 14 bases aligning to TRBD2. The CDR3 has 18 amino acids. The germline CDR1 and CDR2 sequences are KGHDR and SFDVKD. Trimming at V came to 4 bases and at J to 5 bases, leaving 11 bases not matched to a gene.

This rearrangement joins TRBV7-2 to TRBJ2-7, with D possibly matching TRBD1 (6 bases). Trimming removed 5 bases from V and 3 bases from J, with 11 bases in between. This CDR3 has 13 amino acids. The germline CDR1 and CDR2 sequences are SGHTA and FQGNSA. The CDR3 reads CASSTGQHYEQYF. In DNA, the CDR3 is TGTGCCAGCAGCACCGGACAGCACTACGAGCAGTACTTC.

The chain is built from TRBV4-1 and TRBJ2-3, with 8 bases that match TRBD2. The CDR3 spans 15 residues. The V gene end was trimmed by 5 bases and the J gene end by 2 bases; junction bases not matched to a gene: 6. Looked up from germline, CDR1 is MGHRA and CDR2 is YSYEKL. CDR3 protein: CASSRGTRTTDTQYF. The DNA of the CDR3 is TGCGCCAGCAGCAGGGGGACTAGGACCACAGATACGCAGTATTTT.

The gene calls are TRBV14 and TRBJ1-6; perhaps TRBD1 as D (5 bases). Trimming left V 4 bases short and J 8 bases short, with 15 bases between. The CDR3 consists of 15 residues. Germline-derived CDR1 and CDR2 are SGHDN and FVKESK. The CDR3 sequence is CASSRDPGGYSPLHF. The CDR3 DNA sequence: TGTGCCAGCAGCCGCGACCCTGGGGGGTATTCACCCCTCCACTTT.

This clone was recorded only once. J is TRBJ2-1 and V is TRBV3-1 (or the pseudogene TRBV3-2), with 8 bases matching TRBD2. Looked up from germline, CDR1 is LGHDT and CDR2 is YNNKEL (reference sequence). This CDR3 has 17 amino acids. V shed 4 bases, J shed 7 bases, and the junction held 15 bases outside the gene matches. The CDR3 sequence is CASSPPPRGRFGNEQFF. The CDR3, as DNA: TGTGCCAGCAGCCCACCCCCCCGCGGGAGGTTCGGAAATGAGCAGTTCTTC.

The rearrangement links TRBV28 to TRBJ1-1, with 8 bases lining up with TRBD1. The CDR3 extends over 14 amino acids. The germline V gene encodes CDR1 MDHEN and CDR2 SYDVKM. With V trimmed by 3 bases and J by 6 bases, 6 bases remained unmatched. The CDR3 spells CASSFRDRTSEAFF. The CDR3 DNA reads TGTGCCAGCAGTTTCCGGGACAGGACCTCTGAAGCTTTCTTT.

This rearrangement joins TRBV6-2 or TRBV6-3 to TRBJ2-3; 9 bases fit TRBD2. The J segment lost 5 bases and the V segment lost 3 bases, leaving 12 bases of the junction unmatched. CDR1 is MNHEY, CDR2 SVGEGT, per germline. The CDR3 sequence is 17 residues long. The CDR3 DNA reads TGTGCCAGCAGTTATGATGGGGTAGCGGGAGAGGTAGATACGCAGTATTTT. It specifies CASSYDGVAGEVDTQYF.

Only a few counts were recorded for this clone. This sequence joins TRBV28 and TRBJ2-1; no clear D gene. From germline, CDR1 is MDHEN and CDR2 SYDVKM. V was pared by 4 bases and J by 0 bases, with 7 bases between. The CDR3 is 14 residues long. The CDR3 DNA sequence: TGTGCCAGCAGTTCTCCCCGCTCCTACAATGAGCAGTTCTTC. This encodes CASSSPRSYNEQFF.

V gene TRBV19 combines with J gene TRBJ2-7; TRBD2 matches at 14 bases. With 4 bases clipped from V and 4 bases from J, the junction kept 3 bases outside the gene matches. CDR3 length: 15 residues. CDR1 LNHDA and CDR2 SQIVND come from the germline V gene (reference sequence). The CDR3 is CASSRTSGRQYEQYF. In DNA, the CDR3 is TGTGCCAGTAGTAGGACTAGCGGGAGGCAATACGAGCAGTACTTC.